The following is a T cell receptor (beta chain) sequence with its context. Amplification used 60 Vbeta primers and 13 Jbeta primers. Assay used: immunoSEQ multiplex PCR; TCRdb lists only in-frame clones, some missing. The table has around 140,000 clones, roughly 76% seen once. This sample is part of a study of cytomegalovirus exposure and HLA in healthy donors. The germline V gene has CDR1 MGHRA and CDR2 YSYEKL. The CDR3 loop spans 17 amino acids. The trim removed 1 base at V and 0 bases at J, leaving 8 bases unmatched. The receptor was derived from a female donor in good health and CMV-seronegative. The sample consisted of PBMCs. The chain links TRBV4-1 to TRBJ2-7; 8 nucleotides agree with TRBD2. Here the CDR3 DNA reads TGCGCCAGCAGCCAAGCCGGGGGGGGACTCAGCTCCTACGAGCAGTACTTC. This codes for CASSQAGGGLSSYEQYF.